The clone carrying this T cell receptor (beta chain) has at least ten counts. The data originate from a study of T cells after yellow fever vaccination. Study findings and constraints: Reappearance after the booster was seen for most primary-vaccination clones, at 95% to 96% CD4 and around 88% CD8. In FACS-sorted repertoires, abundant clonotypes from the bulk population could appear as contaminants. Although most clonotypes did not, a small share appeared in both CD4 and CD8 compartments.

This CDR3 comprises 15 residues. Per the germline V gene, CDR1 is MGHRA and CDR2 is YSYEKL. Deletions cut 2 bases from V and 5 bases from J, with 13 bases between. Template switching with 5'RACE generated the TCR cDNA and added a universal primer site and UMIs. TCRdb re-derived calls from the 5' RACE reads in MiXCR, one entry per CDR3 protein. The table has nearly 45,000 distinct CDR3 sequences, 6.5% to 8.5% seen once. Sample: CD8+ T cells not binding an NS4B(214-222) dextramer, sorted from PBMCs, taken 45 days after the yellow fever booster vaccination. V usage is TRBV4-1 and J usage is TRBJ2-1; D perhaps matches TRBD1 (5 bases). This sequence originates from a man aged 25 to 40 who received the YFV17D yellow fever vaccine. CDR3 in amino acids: CASSQRIDRNNEQFF. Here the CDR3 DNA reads TGCGCCAGCAGCCAAAGGATTGACAGAAACAATGAGCAGTTCTTC.